This T cell receptor beta chain was retrieved from a study of Tregs in tolerant kidney transplant recipients (dated by TCRdb to about 2019). With respect to the entire study: Related donors were used in the transplants with nonmyeloablative bone marrow transplantation, and mixed chimerism was transient in the human trials. Before combined kidney and bone marrow transplantation, this study identified donor-specific regulatory T cells using TCRbeta sequencing and then followed those same cells after transplant.

At the junction V is shortened by 1 base and J by 0 bases, with 18 bases in between. The CDR3 spans 18 residues, from the cysteine through the phenylalanine. Solely the CDR3 DNA is kept, with 54 bases framed from the first base. The germline V gene supplies CDR1 MNHNS and CDR2 SASEGT. General findings and caveats noted by the study authors: Biological reproducibility was not examined directly, but technical replication error appeared to be minimal. Donor-specific Treg expansion exceeded global Treg expansion in tolerant patients, suggesting antigen-driven rather than nonspecific expansion. Because the PCR primers were changed over time for some patients, nucleotide-level comparison could not be performed across the samples from those patients. The study was constrained by small patient numbers, and validation of the findings is required in larger populations and under other immunosuppression protocols. Expanding Tregs with activated donor B cells appeared to identify the most biologically relevant and donor-specific TCRbeta repertoire.

The time point label, as the study defines it: blood sample drawn before combined kidney and bone marrow transplant. Thawed PBMCs were FACS-sorted into unstimulated Tregs (CD4+CD25+CD127-), CD4+ non-Tregs (CD4+CD25-), CD4 cells and CD8 cells. The patients were several recipients of combined kidney and bone marrow transplants from the ITN036ST trial, and samples were available only from these trial subjects. Healthy control blood was processed by Ficoll density gradient to PBMCs and cryopreserved; patient PBMCs were collected before and after transplant. For TCRbeta CDR3 sequencing, genomic DNA from the sorted cells was extracted using the QIAGEN DNeasy Blood and Tissue Kit. High-throughput TCRbeta CDR3 sequencing was carried out commercially through immunoSEQ, with PCR amplification with bias correction and internal controls included. Concerning the study's data processing: Unique productive TCRbeta sequences were defined by CDR3 nucleotide sequence where primers matched, otherwise by CDR3 amino acid sequence with Vbeta and Jbeta genes. To correct sorting error, sequences shared between sorted populations at a frequency ratio of 2:1 or less were removed; the rest were assigned to the higher population. A sequence was defined as donor-reactive if the sequence was expanded at least 5-fold in CFSE-low cells compared with unstimulated cells and had a frequency of at least 0.01% in CFSE-low cells. Jensen-Shannon divergence, calculated on the top 100 TCRbeta sequences ranked by frequency, was used to quantify repertoire divergence. For samples with multiple sequencing runs, sorting error was corrected separately for each run before the runs were pooled. Here the immuneACCESS table is served through TCRdb, limited to in-frame sequences with V and J called. Missing clones are a known gap in these copies; in checked studies unresolved V genes cover under half, and the rest lacks a known reason. The V and J calls and clone size come from that table; D and trimming were worked out from the DNA. The sample table holds under 85,000 clones, of which 70% to 90% were seen once. The ten most abundant clones make up 0.35% to 0.5% of the sample.

On this clone itself: This clone's antigen is unknown. Within one base of it there is no much larger clone, and no base qualities were kept.

The sequence came from a human donor who received a combined kidney and bone marrow transplant. Here the chain combines TRBV6-1 and TRBJ1-2; no D gene can be assigned with confidence. Source: CD4+ T cells from blood, taken before the transplant. The sequenced DNA is TGTGCCAGCAGTGAAGGGCCGGCAACCTGGGGAGCTAACTATGGCTACACCTTC. Translated, this gives CASSEGPATWGANYGYTF.